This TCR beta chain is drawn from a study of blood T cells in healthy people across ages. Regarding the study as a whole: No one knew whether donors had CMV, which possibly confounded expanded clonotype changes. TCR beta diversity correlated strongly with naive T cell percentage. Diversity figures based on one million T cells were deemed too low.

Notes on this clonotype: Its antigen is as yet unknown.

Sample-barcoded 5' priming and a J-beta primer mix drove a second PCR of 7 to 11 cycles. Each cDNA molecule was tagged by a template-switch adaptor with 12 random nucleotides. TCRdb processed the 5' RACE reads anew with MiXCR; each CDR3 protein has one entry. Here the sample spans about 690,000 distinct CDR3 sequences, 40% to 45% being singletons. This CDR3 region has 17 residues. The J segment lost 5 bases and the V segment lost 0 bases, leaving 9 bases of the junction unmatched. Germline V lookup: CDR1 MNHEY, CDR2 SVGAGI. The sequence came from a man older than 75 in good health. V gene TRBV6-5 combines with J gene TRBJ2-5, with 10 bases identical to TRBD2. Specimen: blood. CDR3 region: CASSYSPSGRRPETQYF. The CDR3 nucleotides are TGTGCCAGCAGTTACTCGCCTAGCGGGAGAAGGCCGGAGACCCAGTACTTC.